The 8 T cell receptor beta chains below all came from one sample that was sequenced in a study of T-cell memory formation after mild COVID-19. TCRdb independently ran MiXCR on the 5' RACE reads; one entry per CDR3 protein. The sample holds around 55,000 distinct CDR3 sequences, more than 8% seen once. Sequencing used PBMCs or a T cell subset sorted from them (not recorded which). Receptors were obtained from a man younger than 35 who had mild COVID-19 (a few samples of this study predate the infection). Cell type and time point are not known.

This clonotype has just a few counts. This chain links TRBV28 with TRBJ1-6; D is possibly TRBD1 (6 bases). Germline assignment: CDR1 MDHEN and CDR2 SYDVKM. Between the trimmed V and J ends, which lost 6 bases and 0 bases, there was a span of 9 bases. The CDR3 is 15 amino acids. CDR3 nucleotides: TGTGCCAGCAGCACAGGGAGCTCCTATAATTCACCCCTCCACTTT. Translated, it gives CASSTGSSYNSPLHF.

This clonotype was picked up many times. This chain joins TRBV5-1 and TRBJ2-3; D gene unclear. V was shortened by 0 bases and J by 5 bases, with 4 bases between the two germline ends. Germline assignment: CDR1 SGHRS and CDR2 YFSETQ. CDR3 length: 12 residues. Here the CDR3 reads CASSLGEDTQYF. Written as DNA, the CDR3 is TGCGCCAGCAGCTTGGGGGAAGATACGCAGTATTTT.

This clonotype has at least ten counts. The genes are TRBV20-1 and TRBJ2-4; TRBD2 matches 10 bases. The V and J ends lost 6 bases and 7 bases, in that order; junction bases with no gene match: 6. The germline CDR1 and CDR2 sequences are DFQATT and SNEGSKA (reference sequence). CDR3 length: 13 residues. The CDR3 is CSALAGGRNIQYF. The DNA of the CDR3 is TGCAGTGCATTAGCGGGGGGAAGGAACATTCAGTACTTC.

The chain recombines TRBV18 with TRBJ2-3; D is undetermined. V was clipped by 0 bases and J by 2 bases, with 12 bases between them. Germline V gene lookup returns CDR1 KGHSH and CDR2 LQKENI. This CDR3 comprises 16 residues. For the CDR3, the DNA is TGTGCCAGCTCACCACCCTCCGGACGGATCACAGATACGCAGTATTTT. It yields the protein CASSPPSGRITDTQYF. Together with reference TRBV18 and TRBJ2-3, the CDR3 gives the full variable domain: NAGVMQNPRHLVRRRGQEARLRCSPMKGHSHVYWYRQLPEEGLKFMVYLQKENIIDESGMPKERFSAEFPKEGPSILRIQQVVRGDSAAYFCASSPPSGRITDTQYFGPGTRLTVL.

The sample holds a few counts of this clonotype. This chain joins TRBV12-3 or TRBV12-4 and TRBJ2-3, with D possibly being TRBD1 (7 bases). The CDR3 extends over 15 amino acids. V shed 3 bases and J shed 4 bases, with 14 bases lying between them. CDR3 nucleotide sequence: TGTGCCAGCAGTTTGGAGGGGGCTAGGGCAGATACGCAGTATTTT. Translation: CASSLEGARADTQYF.

This clonotype appeared a few times. The J gene is TRBJ2-3, the V gene TRBV14, with 9 bases fitting TRBD2. This CDR3 comprises 17 residues. Trimming at V came to 4 bases and at J to 1 base, leaving 9 bases not matched to a gene. Germline V gives CDR1 SGHDN, CDR2 FVKESK. The CDR3 reads CASSPLRAGGGTDTQYF. DNA for the CDR3: TGTGCCAGCAGCCCCTTGAGAGCGGGGGGCGGCACAGATACGCAGTATTTT.

This clonotype appeared a few times. The rearrangement uses TRBV12-3 or TRBV12-4 and TRBJ1-2; D gene uncertain. This CDR3 spans 15 amino acids. Trimming left V 1 base short and J 8 bases short, with 17 bases between. CDR3 in amino acids: CASSLGSAEANGYTF. CDR3 bases: TGTGCCAGCAGTTTAGGAAGCGCAGAGGCGAACGGCTACACCTTC.

This clonotype was recorded many times. The chain combines TRBV10-3 with TRBJ2-5; no reliable D call. In germline, CDR1 is ENHRY, CDR2 SYGVKD. The CDR3 length is 12 residues. The V gene lost 0 bases and the J gene lost 5 bases, with 4 bases spanning the gap. The CDR3 sequence: CAISESGETQYF. CDR3 sequence (DNA): TGTGCCATCAGTGAGTCGGGGGAGACCCAGTACTTC.